This TCR beta chain was documented in a study of liver allograft versus peripheral blood T cells. Across the whole study: In transplanted livers, T cell receptor repertoires were compared with those found in the recipients' peripheral blood. Study results and caveats: A difference was reportedly observed between T cell receptor repertoires inside liver allografts and those in peripheral blood.

TCRdb re-called the reads with MiXCR, one entry per CDR3 protein. The profile shows more than 3,000 distinct CDR3 sequences, around a fifth of them singletons. This clonotype is termed medium-sized. What it binds is not known. Germline assignment: CDR1 SEHNR and CDR2 FQNEAQ (reference sequence). The CDR3 is made up of 12 amino acids. Trimming shortened V by 5 bases and J by 10 bases, and 14 bases separated the two germline ends. The rearrangement uses TRBV7-9 and TRBJ1-1, with D uncertain. This receptor was obtained from a human patient who had a liver transplant. Part of the T cells may come from the graft donor. The CDR3 DNA is TGTGCCAGCAGCAGCTATTATCAAGGAGCTTTCTTT. Protein product: CASSSYYQGAFF. Drawing the rest from reference TRBV7-9 and TRBJ1-1, the complete variable domain is DTGVSQNPRHKITKRGQNVTFRCDPISEHNRLYWYRQTLGQGPEFLTYFQNEAQLEKSRLLSDRFSAERPKGSFSTLEIQRTEQGDSAMYLCASSSYYQGAFFGQGTRLTVV.